The 18 T cell receptor beta chains listed next were all sequenced from one sample in a study of cytomegalovirus exposure and HLA in healthy donors. The PCR used 60 Vbeta and 13 Jbeta primers. TCRdb's table, derived via immunoSEQ multiplex PCR, lists solely in-frame clones and lacks some. Of roughly 150,000 clones in the sample, over 75% were seen once. Sample: PBMCs. The receptors stem from a male donor in good health and CMV-seronegative.

CDR3 sequence reads: CASSLALSGANTGELFF. CDR3 in DNA: TGTGCCAGCAGCTTAGCGCTTTCGGGAGCTAACACCGGGGAGCTGTTTTTT. The V gene is TRBV7-6, the J gene TRBJ2-2; D possibly corresponds to TRBD2 (6 bases). Germline V gene data show CDR1 as SGHVS and CDR2 as FNYEAQ. V was shortened by 0 bases and J by 2 bases, with 13 bases between the two germline ends. The CDR3 consists of 17 residues.

This chain connects TRBV28 to TRBJ2-5, with unresolved D. The CDR3 is 13 residues long. Germline loops: CDR1 MDHEN, CDR2 SYDVKM. V lost 4 bases, J lost 11 bases, and 17 bases lay in between. CDR3 bases: TGTGCCAGCAGTTACGTCATGCCTCGTGAGCAGTACTTC. Encoded protein: CASSYVMPREQYF.

This chain joins TRBV19 and TRBJ1-3, with D possibly matching TRBD1 (5 bases). Germline V lookup: CDR1 LNHDA, CDR2 SQIVND (reference sequence). V gave up 6 bases and J gave up 2 bases, with 14 bases separating them. This CDR3 comprises 15 residues. The CDR3 region has the DNA TGTGCCAGTAGAAGTAGGGGATCGGCTGGAAACACCATATATTTT. Translated, it gives CASRSRGSAGNTIYF.

This clone is a singleton in its sample. The V call is TRBV19, the J call TRBJ2-6; D not certain. The germline V gene encodes CDR1 LNHDA and CDR2 SQIVND (reference sequence). The CDR3 loop spans 14 amino acids. Trimming pared 6 bases from V and 2 bases from J, leaving 8 bases between. In DNA form, the CDR3 reads TGTGCCAGTAGCCCCCTCGCTGGGGCCAACGTCCTGACTTTC. Amino acid sequence: CASSPLAGANVLTF. The entire variable domain, with the rest obtained from reference TRBV19 and TRBJ2-6, is as follows: DGGITQSPKYLFRKEGQNVTLSCEQNLNHDAMYWYRQDPGQGLRLIYYSQIVNDFQKGDIAEGYSVSREKKESFPLTVTSAQKNPTAFYLCASSPLAGANVLTFGAGSRLTVL.

The rearrangement uses TRBV7-3 and TRBJ2-2; 7 nucleotides agree with TRBD2. The CDR3 spans 15 residues. The germline V gene has CDR1 SGHTA and CDR2 FQGTGA. V lost 5 bases and J lost 0; bases outside the gene matches: 3. The CDR3 sequence is CASSGSGTNTGELFF. CDR3 nucleotides: TGTGCCAGCAGCGGAAGCGGGACGAACACCGGGGAGCTGTTTTTT.

This chain joins TRBV19 and TRBJ1-2, with a possible D match to TRBD1 (5 bases). This CDR3 is built from 12 residues. From germline, CDR1 is LNHDA and CDR2 SQIVND (reference sequence). V lost 9 bases and J 2 bases, leaving 10 bases between the germline ends. The CDR3 DNA follows: TGTGCCAGCTCTCCAGGGAACTATGGCTACACCTTC. Encoded protein: CASSPGNYGYTF. Full variable domain (outside the CDR3, taken from reference TRBV19 and TRBJ1-2): DGGITQSPKYLFRKEGQNVTLSCEQNLNHDAMYWYRQDPGQGLRLIYYSQIVNDFQKGDIAEGYSVSREKKESFPLTVTSAQKNPTAFYLCASSPGNYGYTFGSGTRLTVV.

The chain couples TRBV27 to TRBJ1-2; TRBD1 might be the D (5 bases). The germline V gene encodes CDR1 MNHEY and CDR2 SMNVEV (reference sequence). Between the trimmed V and J ends, which lost 0 bases and 3 bases, there was a span of 17 bases. This CDR3 has 17 amino acids. The CDR3 loop reads CASSLSRSGPGHYGYTF. The CDR3 DNA sequence: TGTGCCAGCAGTTTATCTCGAAGCGGGCCAGGGCACTATGGCTACACCTTC.

The chain combines TRBV12-5 with TRBJ2-2, with D unresolved. Trimming pared 7 bases from V and 4 bases from J, leaving 10 bases between. CDR1 is LGHNT and CDR2 is FRNRAP in the germline V gene. CDR3 length: 13 amino acids. The CDR3 loop is CASASPSTGELFF. CDR3 in DNA: TGTGCTAGTGCCTCTCCTTCCACCGGGGAGCTGTTTTTT.

There are a few counts of this clone. The J gene is TRBJ2-7, the V gene TRBV27, with 9 positions matching TRBD2. The CDR3 length is 13 residues. Germline V gene data show CDR1 as MNHEY and CDR2 as SMNVEV (reference sequence). J gave up 4 bases and V 2 bases, and 0 bases lay outside the gene matches. The CDR3 DNA follows: TGTGCCAGCAGTTTAAGCGGGAGGTACGAGCAGTACTTC. It translates to CASSLSGRYEQYF.

In its sample, this clone was seen once. The chain uses TRBV5-4 and TRBJ2-7; 7 bases are a match to TRBD1. The V and J ends lost 2 bases and 5 bases, in that order; junction bases with no gene match: 7. CDR3 length equals 14 residues. Germline values: CDR1 SGHNT, CDR2 YYREEE (reference sequence). The chain's CDR3 is CASSFGTAIDEQYF. The CDR3 DNA follows: TGTGCCAGCAGCTTCGGGACAGCTATAGACGAGCAGTACTTC.

The chain joins TRBV29-1 to TRBJ1-1; perhaps TRBD1 as D (5 bases). The germline V and J ends were trimmed by 3 bases and 4 bases, with 9 bases remaining between them. The CDR3 totals 12 residues. Germline-derived CDR1 and CDR2 are SQVTM and ANQGSEA. The CDR3 DNA reads as TGCAGCGTTGAGGGGGGGATCACTGAAGCTTTCTTT. Its protein is CSVEGGITEAFF.

The gene calls are TRBV19 and TRBJ2-7; 7 bases are a match to TRBD2. Germline V gene data show CDR1 as LNHDA and CDR2 as SQIVND (reference sequence). This CDR3 spans 15 amino acids. J lost 2 bases, V lost 1 base, and 5 bases had no gene match. The CDR3 region is CASSIAAGEAYEQYF. The CDR3 region has the DNA TGTGCCAGTAGTATAGCCGCGGGGGAGGCCTACGAGCAGTACTTC. The full variable domain, with the rest looked up from reference TRBV19 and TRBJ2-7, is DGGITQSPKYLFRKEGQNVTLSCEQNLNHDAMYWYRQDPGQGLRLIYYSQIVNDFQKGDIAEGYSVSREKKESFPLTVTSAQKNPTAFYLCASSIAAGEAYEQYFGPGTRLTVT.

This clone showed up just a few times. The chain recombines TRBV9 with TRBJ2-2, with a possible D match to TRBD2 (6 bases). The CDR3 sequence is 14 residues long. The germline V gene has CDR1 SGDLS and CDR2 YYNGEE. V lost 3 bases and J lost 6, with 12 bases in between. For the CDR3, the DNA is TGTGCCAGCAGCGCGCCTAGCGACGCCGGGGAGCTGTTTTTT. Residues: CASSAPSDAGELFF.

V and J are TRBV4-1 and TRBJ2-7; a possible D gene is TRBD2 (6 bases). The CDR3 has 16 amino acids. CDR1 MGHRA and CDR2 YSYEKL come from the germline V gene. The V gene lost 1 base and the J gene lost 3 bases, with 16 bases spanning the gap. Written as DNA, the CDR3 is TGCGCCAGCAGCCAAGCTACCGGGGGTCCTTACTACGAGCAGTACTTC. It yields the protein CASSQATGGPYYEQYF.

This clone was seen once. The chain has TRBV5-6 and TRBJ2-5; possible D gene TRBD2, 5 bases. V lost 4 bases to trimming and J lost 7 bases, with 17 bases between them. Germline V CDR1 and CDR2: SGHDT, YYEEEE. The CDR3 runs to 14 residues. This chain's CDR3 is CASSPGLQRGTQYF. The CDR3 nucleotides read TGTGCCAGCAGCCCCGGACTCCAACGAGGGACCCAGTACTTC.

The genes are TRBV5-6 and TRBJ2-1; 11 bases fit TRBD2. The CDR3 extends over 17 amino acids. Germline CDR1 is SGHDT and CDR2 is YYEEEE. The V gene end was trimmed by 4 bases and the J gene end by 0 bases; junction bases not matched to a gene: 6. Written as DNA, the CDR3 is TGTGCCAGCAGCCTGACTACTAGCGGGGGCTCCTACAATGAGCAGTTCTTC. Translating gives CASSLTTSGGSYNEQFF.

Only one count was recorded for this clone. This rearrangement joins TRBV28 to TRBJ1-1, with D perhaps matching TRBD1 (5 bases). The CDR3 consists of 11 residues. The germline V and J ends were trimmed by 8 bases and 10 bases, with 14 bases remaining between them. Germline assignment: CDR1 MDHEN and CDR2 SYDVKM. The CDR3 region is CASGVGLGAFF. As DNA, the CDR3 is TGTGCCAGCGGTGTGGGACTCGGAGCTTTCTTT.

The V and J genes are TRBV9 and TRBJ2-3; 15 nucleotides agree with TRBD2. The germline gives CDR1 SGDLS, CDR2 YYNGEE. Unmatched junction bases numbered 3, after V lost 0 bases and J lost 4 bases. This CDR3 comprises 17 residues. The CDR3 spells CASSVGTSGRAADTQYF. In DNA form, the CDR3 reads TGTGCCAGCAGCGTAGGGACTAGCGGGAGGGCGGCAGATACGCAGTATTTT.